These T cell receptor beta chains were read from a single sample in a study of blood T cells in healthy people across ages. TCRdb reprocessed the 5' RACE reads with MiXCR, giving one entry per CDR3 protein. The sample consists of 850,000 to 1,000,000 distinct CDR3 sequences, approximately 49% of them appearing once. Sequencing was done on a sample of blood. Receptors were obtained from a man aged 25-45 years in good health. Both conserved end residues are part of each CDR3. A D gene is named only where the DNA matches it firmly. Size is omitted from some rows. Given values are once, few, many or a class for expanded clones.

CDR3 protein: CASSQGRPEGAFF
CDR3 DNA: TGTGCCAGCAGCCAAGGGAGGCCGGAGGGAGCTTTCTTT
clone size: many
V gene: TRBV3-1
J gene: TRBJ1-1
D gene: -

CDR3 protein: CSVEQGNYGYTF
CDR3 DNA: TGCAGCGTTGAACAGGGCAACTATGGCTACACCTTC
clone size: few
V gene: TRBV29-1
J gene: TRBJ1-2
D gene: -

CDR3 protein: CATSGRGPTDTQYF
CDR3 DNA: TGTGCCACCTCCGGAAGGGGGCCCACAGATACGCAGTATTTT
clone size: few
V gene: TRBV27
J gene: TRBJ2-3
D gene: TRBD1

CDR3 protein: CASSLAGGDHSPLHF
CDR3 DNA: TGTGCCAGCAGCTTGGCTGGGGGGGACCATTCACCCCTCCACTTT
clone size: -
V gene: TRBV5-4
J gene: TRBJ1-6
D gene: -

CDR3 protein: CASSQNGGPGGRNEQFF
CDR3 DNA: TGTGCCAGCAGCCAAAATGGCGGCCCAGGGGGGCGAAATGAGCAGTTCTTC
clone size: -
V gene: TRBV3-1
J gene: TRBJ2-1
D gene: -

CDR3 protein: CASSPYRTDPNYGYTF
CDR3 DNA: TGTGCCAGCAGCCCGTATCGGACAGATCCTAACTATGGCTACACCTTC
clone size: few
V gene: TRBV7-2
J gene: TRBJ1-2
D gene: -

CDR3 protein: CASSLGRLVGAQETQYF
CDR3 DNA: TGTGCTAGCAGCTTAGGACGTCTAGTGGGGGCCCAAGAGACCCAGTACTTC
clone size: -
V gene: TRBV7-7
J gene: TRBJ2-5
D gene: -

CDR3 protein: CASSLWGAENSPLHF
CDR3 DNA: TGTGCCAGCAGCCTCTGGGGGGCCGAAAATTCACCCCTCCACTTT
clone size: -
V gene: TRBV6-1
J gene: TRBJ1-6
D gene: -

CDR3 protein: CASSYGGENNQPQHF
CDR3 DNA: TGTGCCAGCAGTTACGGGGGCGAGAACAATCAGCCCCAGCATTTT
clone size: -
V gene: TRBV6-6
J gene: TRBJ1-5
D gene: -

CDR3 protein: CASSVEGQPNEKLFF
CDR3 DNA: TGTGCCAGCAGCGTAGAGGGACAGCCTAATGAAAAACTGTTTTTT
clone size: -
V gene: TRBV9
J gene: TRBJ1-4
D gene: TRBD1

CDR3 protein: CASSLGLGEGGYTF
CDR3 DNA: TGTGCCAGCAGCTTAGGGTTAGGGGAAGGAGGCTACACCTTC
clone size: -
V gene: TRBV11-2
J gene: TRBJ1-2
D gene: -

CDR3 protein: CASSQTGHYGYTF
CDR3 DNA: TGTGCCAGCAGCCAAACAGGGCACTATGGCTACACCTTC
clone size: -
V gene: TRBV3-1
J gene: TRBJ1-2
D gene: -

CDR3 protein: CSVEEGTGYEQYF
CDR3 DNA: TGCAGCGTTGAAGAGGGGACAGGGTACGAGCAGTACTTC
clone size: -
V gene: TRBV29-1
J gene: TRBJ2-7
D gene: TRBD1

CDR3 protein: CASSPSWKSHRTGELFF
CDR3 DNA: TGTGCCAGCAGTCCCTCTTGGAAAAGCCACCGTACCGGGGAGCTGTTTTTT
clone size: few
V gene: TRBV27
J gene: TRBJ2-2
D gene: -

CDR3 protein: CASSSGTSGGQETQYF
CDR3 DNA: TGTGCCAGCAGCTCTGGGACTAGCGGGGGCCAAGAGACCCAGTACTTC
clone size: few
V gene: TRBV7-9
J gene: TRBJ2-5
D gene: TRBD2